This T cell receptor (beta chain) originates from a study of a mutant IDH1 vaccine in newly diagnosed glioma (TCRdb year 2021). Broadly, across the study: Vaccination began 4-6 weeks after radiotherapy alone, or alongside temozolomide cycles in the chemotherapy-containing groups. The roughly 33 treated patients were around 62% male and about 40% female, with a mean age of roughly 42 years. Before enrollment, most patients had been given radiochemotherapy with temozolomide as standard therapy, while the rest had received either radiotherapy alone or temozolomide alone. Longitudinal TCRB deep sequencing was performed for 20 to 25 treated patients wherever samples were available for exploratory analyses. Peripheral blood was collected at six visits: V03 (baseline), V05, V07, V10, V12 and V13. The week-35 safety follow-up took place at visit V12, and the week-47 end of study took place at visit V13. Overall study results and their limits: Changes in the top peripheral T cell clonotypes picked up by TCRB sequencing did not appear to be linked to pseudoprogression. According to the authors, sample limitations meant that analyses of patient blood samples could not be reproduced. Selection of PBMC samples for TCRB deep sequencing was based on availability. Vaccine-induced immune responses across multiple MHC alleles were detected in approximately 93% of patients.

The time point label for this specimen denotes: week 35, safety follow-up. A 20-mer mutant IDH1 peptide at 300 micrograms in Montanide made up each vaccine dose, which was injected subcutaneously together with topical imiquimod. Patients received eight vaccinations in weeks 1, 3, 5, 7, 11, 15, 19 and 23, corresponding to visits V03 through V10. Newly diagnosed WHO grade 3 or 4 IDH1-mutant astrocytomas showing loss of nuclear ATRX were present in the donors. The samples were drawn from NOA16, a multicentre, single-arm, open-label phase I trial in Germany that tested a mutant IDH1 peptide vaccine in humans for the first time. The DNeasy Blood and Tissue Kit was used to extract genomic DNA from EDTA blood for TCRB sequencing. Remarks on this clone: Its antigen specificity is not known. No much larger clone exists at a distance of one base, and base qualities are not known.

Library creation used the immunoSEQ multiplex PCR assay. Rearranged TCR beta chain sequences were amplified with the hsTCRB Kit following the manufacturer's protocol. Sequencing of TCRB libraries was carried out on an Illumina MiSeq. On the authors' methods: Demultiplexing, trimming and gene mapping were performed with the kit vendor's proprietary platform. What TCRdb holds here is the immuneACCESS table cut down to in-frame rearrangements. Part of the clones is not present; checked against another copy, under half of the missing clones reflect an unresolved V gene, and the others are unexplained. V, J and clone size reflect that table, while D and trimming were determined from the DNA. The sample includes approximately 50,000 clones, with around 90% observed a single time. The top ten clones comprise 4.5% to 6% of the sample. The sequence was collected from a woman aged 40 to 55 with glioma. The sample here was PBMCs, taken from a glioma patient whose treatment included an IDH1 peptide vaccine.

DNA sequence: TGTGCCAGCAGCGACAGGACATACACCGGGGAGCTGTTTTTT. It codes for CASSDRTYTGELFF. The chain joins TRBV6-1 to TRBJ2-2; TRBD1 is a weak D gene call, 6 bases matching. V loses 6 bases, J loses 3 bases, and the germline ends lie 11 bases apart. CDR1 and CDR2, per the germline V gene, are MNHNS and SASEGT. Spanning cysteine to phenylalanine, the CDR3 consists of 14 amino acids. The entry retains the CDR3 DNA only, 42 bases that are in frame from base 1.